The rows below give T cell receptor beta chains drawn from one sample of a study of monozygotic twins with inflammatory bowel disease. TCRdb re-called the 5' RACE reads; every CDR3 protein appears as one record, without DNA. This table holds approximately 400,000 distinct CDR3 sequences. Sequences were obtained from blood. The receptors shown here come from a human donor with ulcerative colitis or Crohn's disease, or a healthy co-twin of an affected twin (not recorded which). The CDR3 runs from the conserved cysteine through the conserved F or W. The order of the fields is J gene, V gene, CDR3 protein.

j_call: TRBJ2-7
v_call: TRBV7-9
cdr3_aa: CASSSMSEQYF

j_call: TRBJ2-2
v_call: TRBV4-2
cdr3_aa: CASSQEVTSGNTGELFF

j_call: TRBJ1-5
v_call: TRBV27
cdr3_aa: CASPDMPDQPQHF

j_call: TRBJ2-2
v_call: TRBV14
cdr3_aa: CASSQDPPRGGELFF

j_call: TRBJ1-3
v_call: TRBV12-3/TRBV12-4
cdr3_aa: CASTLGMSGNTIYF

j_call: TRBJ1-6
v_call: TRBV19
cdr3_aa: CASSMGQANSPLHF

j_call: TRBJ1-4
v_call: TRBV28
cdr3_aa: CASGSEGPPNEKLFF

j_call: TRBJ2-7
v_call: TRBV7-2
cdr3_aa: CASSPPAGRYEQYF

j_call: TRBJ1-6
v_call: TRBV7-9
cdr3_aa: CASSPNRAAGSPLHF

j_call: TRBJ2-5
v_call: TRBV9
cdr3_aa: CASSAGTAGTQYF

j_call: TRBJ2-2
v_call: TRBV5-6
cdr3_aa: CASSWYTGAGNTGELFF

j_call: TRBJ2-7
v_call: TRBV4-3
cdr3_aa: CASSQVRTGVGYEQYF

j_call: TRBJ2-2
v_call: TRBV7-3
cdr3_aa: CASSLNFDRTANTGELFF

j_call: TRBJ2-2
v_call: TRBV7-6
cdr3_aa: CASSFDDTGELFF

j_call: TRBJ2-5
v_call: TRBV5-6
cdr3_aa: CASSRVGSPSETQYF

j_call: TRBJ2-3
v_call: TRBV6-1
cdr3_aa: CASRRDTGTDTQYF

j_call: TRBJ2-2
v_call: TRBV4-2
cdr3_aa: CASSQGAGYTGELFF

j_call: TRBJ1-2
v_call: TRBV5-1
cdr3_aa: CASSSDNSHGYTF

j_call: TRBJ1-1
v_call: TRBV6-4
cdr3_aa: CASSDGTANTEAFF

j_call: TRBJ2-7
v_call: TRBV14
cdr3_aa: CASSQVRGLEQYF

j_call: TRBJ2-3
v_call: TRBV5-1
cdr3_aa: CASSLASLRFTDTQYF

j_call: TRBJ2-1
v_call: TRBV7-9
cdr3_aa: CASSFRAYNEQFF

j_call: TRBJ2-7
v_call: TRBV5-1
cdr3_aa: CASSFRSGGGEQYF

j_call: TRBJ2-1
v_call: TRBV12-3/TRBV12-4
cdr3_aa: CASSPIRGLAGRNEQFF

j_call: TRBJ1-2
v_call: TRBV14
cdr3_aa: CASSQGGVPYGYTF

j_call: TRBJ2-3
v_call: TRBV27
cdr3_aa: CASSFGLAGYTQYF

j_call: TRBJ1-1
v_call: TRBV7-9
cdr3_aa: CASSRPGTGYEAFF

j_call: TRBJ2-7
v_call: TRBV28
cdr3_aa: CASTVGGQGTYEQYF

j_call: TRBJ1-4
v_call: TRBV5-1
cdr3_aa: CASSLGTGGPTEKLFF

j_call: TRBJ1-5
v_call: TRBV23-1
cdr3_aa: CASSLRDRVRSNQPQHF

j_call: TRBJ2-6
v_call: TRBV30
cdr3_aa: CAWLGTGSGANVLTF

j_call: TRBJ2-1
v_call: TRBV20-1
cdr3_aa: CSARHGLAGGQEQFF

j_call: TRBJ2-7
v_call: TRBV4-3
cdr3_aa: CASSPGRLTYEQYF

j_call: TRBJ2-5
v_call: TRBV5-1
cdr3_aa: CASSPGQGPDQETQYF

j_call: TRBJ1-5
v_call: TRBV7-9
cdr3_aa: CASSLGQDYFSNQPQHF

j_call: TRBJ2-5
v_call: TRBV4-2
cdr3_aa: CASSQPQEAEETQYF

j_call: TRBJ2-7
v_call: TRBV11-1
cdr3_aa: CASSFYGSSYEQYF

j_call: TRBJ2-7
v_call: TRBV20-1
cdr3_aa: CSAPHKSRSYEQYF

j_call: TRBJ1-6
v_call: TRBV6-5
cdr3_aa: CASSYSVNSPLHF

j_call: TRBJ2-5
v_call: TRBV5-1
cdr3_aa: CASSQLGLQETQYF

j_call: TRBJ2-1
v_call: TRBV20-1
cdr3_aa: CSAATGTGNREQFF

j_call: TRBJ1-6
v_call: TRBV7-8
cdr3_aa: CASSIGQVDNSPLHF

j_call: TRBJ2-5
v_call: TRBV11-2
cdr3_aa: CASSLRQGLQETQYF

j_call: TRBJ1-2
v_call: TRBV6-1
cdr3_aa: CASSPRDIFNYGYTF

j_call: TRBJ2-2
v_call: TRBV9
cdr3_aa: CASSVTRTSGGAGELFF

j_call: TRBJ2-6
v_call: TRBV11-2
cdr3_aa: CASAPTGANVLTF

j_call: TRBJ1-1
v_call: TRBV20-1
cdr3_aa: CSAFDPGRQNTEAFF

j_call: TRBJ1-2
v_call: TRBV6-2/TRBV6-3
cdr3_aa: CASSRTPGQGDYGYTF

j_call: TRBJ1-1
v_call: TRBV7-2
cdr3_aa: CASSLEVSRAEAFF

j_call: TRBJ2-2
v_call: TRBV6-2/TRBV6-3
cdr3_aa: CASNYRGRRTGELFF

j_call: TRBJ1-4
v_call: TRBV5-1
cdr3_aa: CASSSNLATNEKLFF

j_call: TRBJ2-2
v_call: TRBV29-1
cdr3_aa: CSTRTGGDSTGELFF

j_call: TRBJ2-3
v_call: TRBV4-3
cdr3_aa: CASSPLAQGLASDTQYF

j_call: TRBJ2-3
v_call: TRBV7-2
cdr3_aa: CANGASGGPGTQYF